A selection of T cell receptor beta chains follows, all from one sample in a study of control samples from healthy donors and cancer patients. The protocol was immunoSEQ multiplex PCR, while the TCRdb copy is restricted to in-frame clones and leaves out a portion. The sample lists around 190,000 clones, around 87% occurring once. The sample taken for sequencing was blood. The receptors derive from a woman between 45 and 60 years old in good health. The CDR3 runs from the conserved cysteine through the conserved F or W. A D gene is named only where the DNA matches it firmly. Some rows mark clone size as missing; the rest say once, few, many or name a class of expanded clone.

V: TRBV5-1; D: NA; J: TRBJ1-2; size: NA; DNA: TGCGCCAGCAGCTCGCAGTCTGGCGGTAACTATGGCTACACCTTC; CDR3: CASSSQSGGNYGYTF
V: TRBV28; D: NA; J: TRBJ2-3; size: NA; DNA: TGTGCCAGCAGTTTATCAACGGGGGCTACAGATACGCAGTATTTT; CDR3: CASSLSTGATDTQYF
V: TRBV5-1; D: NA; J: TRBJ2-7; size: few; DNA: TGCGCCAGCAGCTTGGGAAGGATGGCCAATTCCTACGAGCAGTACTTC; CDR3: CASSLGRMANSYEQYF
V: TRBV11-1; D: NA; J: TRBJ1-2; size: NA; DNA: TGTGCCAGCAGACCGGGCCCCGCAGATGGCTACACCTTC; CDR3: CASRPGPADGYTF
V: TRBV7-2; D: NA; J: TRBJ1-2; size: NA; DNA: TGTGCCAGCACCCTCAATGGGCTCTATGGCTACACCTTC; CDR3: CASTLNGLYGYTF
V: TRBV11-3; D: TRBD2; J: TRBJ2-7; size: NA; DNA: TGTGCCAGCAGCCCGGGACTAGCGGGAGTGCGCTACGAGCAGTACTTC; CDR3: CASSPGLAGVRYEQYF
V: TRBV9; D: NA; J: TRBJ1-6; size: few; DNA: TGTGCCAGCAGCATAGGACTGACTAATTCACCCCTCCACTTT; CDR3: CASSIGLTNSPLHF
V: TRBV9; D: NA; J: TRBJ1-1; size: NA; DNA: TGTGCCAGCAGCACCCAAGGGAGGAACACTGAAGCTTTCTTT; CDR3: CASSTQGRNTEAFF
V: TRBV7-3; D: NA; J: TRBJ1-1; size: NA; DNA: TGTGCCAGCAGCTTATCCTGGTCGGGGAACACTGAAGCTTTCTTT; CDR3: CASSLSWSGNTEAFF
V: TRBV5-1; D: NA; J: TRBJ2-1; size: NA; DNA: TGCGCCAGCAGCTTGGGTTGGGCGACGAATGAGCAGTTCTTC; CDR3: CASSLGWATNEQFF
V: TRBV25-1; D: NA; J: TRBJ1-1; size: NA; DNA: TGTGCCAGCAGTGAAATAGGGGTGAAAACTGAAGCTTTCTTT; CDR3: CASSEIGVKTEAFF
V: TRBV18; D: NA; J: TRBJ2-7; size: NA; DNA: TGTGCCAGCTCACCAGTAGGGACGAGCTCCTACGAGCAGTACTTC; CDR3: CASSPVGTSSYEQYF
V: TRBV5-4; D: NA; J: TRBJ2-2; size: NA; DNA: TGTGCCAGCAGGGGACAGAACACCGGGGAGCTGTTTTTT; CDR3: CASRGQNTGELFF
V: TRBV6-5; D: TRBD1; J: TRBJ1-4; size: NA; DNA: TGTGCCAGCAGTCCTCCCGGACAGGGGAGTGAAAAACTGTTTTTT; CDR3: CASSPPGQGSEKLFF
V: TRBV9; D: TRBD2; J: TRBJ2-3; size: NA; DNA: TGTGCCAGCAGCGGTGAGGGACTATCCGCTGTAACAGATACGCAGTATTTT; CDR3: CASSGEGLSAVTDTQYF
V: TRBV7-7; D: NA; J: TRBJ1-5; size: NA; DNA: TGTGCTAGCAGCAGAGGGTTTGATCAGCCCCAGCATTTT; CDR3: CASSRGFDQPQHF
V: TRBV24-1; D: TRBD1; J: TRBJ2-7; size: NA; DNA: TGTGCCACCAGTGACTCCAGGGACAGGGGTTCCTACGAGCAGTACTTC; CDR3: CATSDSRDRGSYEQYF
V: TRBV18; D: NA; J: TRBJ1-1; size: NA; DNA: TGTGCCAGCTCCCCGGACATAACTGAAGCTTTCTTT; CDR3: CASSPDITEAFF
V: TRBV20-1; D: NA; J: TRBJ2-1; size: NA; DNA: TGCAGTGCTGTCAGGAGGAATGAGCAGTTCTTC; CDR3: CSAVRRNEQFF
V: TRBV5-4; D: TRBD2; J: TRBJ2-2; size: once; DNA: TGTGCCAGCAGCCTCAGCGGGAGGGGTACCGGGGAGCTGTTTTTT; CDR3: CASSLSGRGTGELFF
V: TRBV14; D: NA; J: TRBJ1-4; size: NA; DNA: TGTGCCAGCAGCTTCAGCCGGCCAGAACTGCTTGAAAAACTGTTTTTT; CDR3: CASSFSRPELLEKLFF